A selection of T cell receptor beta chains follows, all from one sample in a study of T cell repertoires in cytomegalovirus infection. TCRdb analysed the reads with MiXCR anew, one entry per CDR3 protein. The sample lists roughly 570,000 distinct CDR3 sequences; almost 40% were seen once. Their antigens are not known. Sequenced here: cultured PBMCs, sampled from culture after CMV antigen stimulation. All receptors come from a human donor in good health (CMV status not recorded). Some clones in this sample may be carry-over from other donors' samples. Each CDR3 is given with its conserved first and last residue. The D gene is left open where the match is weak. For some rows the clone size is stated as once, few or many, or as a class when expanded; others skip it.

D gene,V gene,J gene,clone size,CDR3 protein,CDR3 DNA
-,TRBV12-3/TRBV12-4,TRBJ2-5,-,CASSSGRTTAGLEETQYF,TGTGCCAGCAGCTCCGGCCGGACTACCGCCGGACTGGAGGAGACCCAGTACTTC
-,TRBV7-6,TRBJ1-3,-,CASSSISGSLGNTIYF,TGTGCCAGCAGCTCGATCTCCGGGTCATTAGGAAACACCATATATTTT
-,TRBV7-9,TRBJ1-1,-,CASNTADVNTEAFF,TGTGCCAGCAATACTGCGGACGTGAACACTGAAGCTTTCTTT
TRBD1,TRBV7-9,TRBJ2-5,-,CASSLSRTGQETQYF,TGTGCCAGCAGCTTGTCCCGGACAGGCCAAGAGACCCAGTACTTC
TRBD1,TRBV6-6,TRBJ1-5,-,CASSYVTDRGGYQPQHF,TGTGCCAGCAGTTACGTTACGGACAGGGGTGGGTATCAGCCCCAGCATTTT
-,TRBV6-6,TRBJ2-4,-,CASSYSHPNIQYF,TGTGCCAGCAGTTACTCGCATCCTAACATTCAGTACTTC
-,TRBV7-8,TRBJ1-1,-,CASSSKRNTEAFF,TGTGCCAGCAGCTCCAAGAGAAACACTGAAGCTTTCTTT
-,TRBV9,TRBJ1-1,-,CASSVAATGTEAFF,TGTGCCAGCAGCGTAGCTGCAACAGGCACTGAAGCTTTCTTT
-,TRBV11-2,TRBJ1-2,once,CASSGRRGPQGSYGYTF,TGTGCCAGCAGCGGCCGCAGGGGCCCTCAGGGGTCCTATGGCTACACCTTC
-,TRBV6-1,TRBJ2-3,-,CASSEADLVWDTQYF,TGTGCCAGCAGTGAGGCGGACTTAGTTTGGGATACGCAGTATTTT
TRBD2,TRBV5-4,TRBJ2-3,-,CASSSTSGAADTQYF,TGTGCCAGCAGCTCTACTAGCGGGGCTGCAGATACGCAGTATTTT
TRBD2,TRBV11-2,TRBJ2-7,few,CASSLEGGGFVDEQYF,TGTGCCAGCAGCTTAGAGGGGGGGGGGTTTGTCGACGAGCAGTACTTC
-,TRBV28,TRBJ1-2,-,CASRPPGGESYGYTF,TGTGCCAGCCGGCCGCCGGGGGGCGAATCCTATGGCTACACCTTC
TRBD1,TRBV7-2,TRBJ1-2,few,CASISGTGVYGYTF,TGTGCCAGCATCTCCGGGACAGGGGTCTATGGCTACACCTTC
TRBD1,TRBV19,TRBJ2-7,-,CATAPTGGYEQYF,TGTGCCACAGCCCCGACAGGGGGCTATGAGCAGTACTTC
-,TRBV29-1,TRBJ2-2,-,CSTRLGRNTGELFF,TGCAGCACTCGACTAGGACGGAACACCGGGGAGCTGTTTTTT
-,TRBV7-6,TRBJ2-2,many,CASSPQTRSNTGELFF,TGTGCCAGCAGCCCGCAGACAAGGTCGAACACCGGGGAGCTGTTTTTT
TRBD2,TRBV6-6,TRBJ2-5,few,CASSYSPTSGLQETQYF,TGTGCCAGCAGTTACTCCCCGACTAGCGGCCTGCAAGAGACCCAGTACTTC
TRBD1,TRBV7-9,TRBJ1-3,few,CASSLRGTAGNTIYF,TGTGCCAGCAGCTTAAGGGGGACAGCTGGAAACACCATATATTTT
TRBD2,TRBV7-2,TRBJ2-7,few,CASRPGLAGVYEQYF,TGTGCCAGCAGACCCGGACTAGCGGGGGTCTACGAGCAGTACTTC
TRBD2,TRBV6-5,TRBJ2-7,few,CASSLNGLARDEQYF,TGTGCCAGCAGTTTAAACGGACTAGCGCGCGACGAGCAGTACTTC
-,TRBV12-3/TRBV12-4,TRBJ1-1,-,CASSFGGPRTTPFF,TGTGCCAGCAGCTTCGGGGGCCCAAGGACGACGCCTTTCTTT
TRBD2,TRBV27,TRBJ2-4,-,CASSFSSGGSMNIQYF,TGTGCCAGCAGTTTTTCGAGTGGCGGGAGTATGAACATTCAGTACTTC
-,TRBV7-8,TRBJ2-3,-,CASSLVQGDTQYF,TGTGCCAGCAGCTTAGTGCAGGGAGATACGCAGTATTTT
TRBD1,TRBV7-2,TRBJ2-7,many,CASSFSGQGSYEQYF,TGTGCCAGCAGCTTCTCGGGACAGGGGTCCTACGAGCAGTACTTC
-,TRBV5-1,TRBJ2-1,-,CASSVRGGPYNEQFF,TGCGCCAGCAGCGTTAGAGGCGGACCCTACAATGAGCAGTTCTTC
TRBD2,TRBV19,TRBJ2-2,-,CASSITAGATNTGELFF,TGTGCCAGTAGTATCACAGCGGGAGCAACAAACACCGGGGAGCTGTTTTTT
-,TRBV10-2,TRBJ2-2,-,CASNPFAGELFF,TGCGCCAGCAACCCGTTTGCTGGGGAGCTGTTTTTT
-,TRBV6-1,TRBJ1-2,few,CASSRTGSIGYTF,TGTGCCAGCAGCCGCACAGGGTCGATCGGCTACACCTTC
-,TRBV19,TRBJ1-2,few,CASSQQSQLFGYTF,TGTGCCAGTAGTCAGCAGTCACAGCTTTTCGGCTACACCTTC
-,TRBV7-2,TRBJ1-4,-,CASSPPTGLMGEKLFF,TGTGCCAGCAGCCCGCCGACAGGCCTCATGGGTGAAAAACTGTTTTTT
-,TRBV5-5,TRBJ2-5,few,CASRKSGETQYF,TGTGCCAGCAGAAAATCCGGAGAGACCCAGTACTTC